This T cell receptor beta chain appears in the sequencing data of a study of blood T cell repertoires in COVID-19. Participants were aged roughly 18 to 90 years from about two dozen US areas. In the source study's methods: How many nucleated cells were present was estimated from reference gene primer amplification. Libraries were prepared by immunoSEQ multiplex PCR; TCRdb keeps only in-frame clonotypes and omits some of them. The V and J calls and clone size were taken over from that table, and D and trimming were inferred from the DNA. The table has 230,000 or so clones, around 90% seen once. CDR1 MDHEN and CDR2 SYDVKM come from the germline V gene. Trimming removed 8 bases at V and 1 base at J, with 13 bases between. The CDR3 runs 14 residues.

The source of this sequence is a woman aged 45-65 years with acute COVID-19. Sample: PBMCs or T cells enriched from blood (not recorded which). The chain carries TRBV28 and TRBJ2-3; D possibly corresponds to TRBD2 (6 bases). The DNA for the CDR3 is TGTGCCAGCGGTTCGGAGGGACGCACAGATACGCAGTATTTT. Residues: CASGSEGRTDTQYF.